The 12 T cell receptor beta chains below come from one sample, sequenced in a study of T cell responses to AZD1222 COVID-19 vaccine. TCRdb's table, derived via immunoSEQ multiplex PCR, lists solely in-frame clones and lacks some. The sample records around 160,000 clones, 75% to 90% being singletons. Sequenced here: peripheral blood, sampled on day 0 of MenACWY control vaccination. The receptor source for this set is an adult in good health.

This chain joins TRBV18 and TRBJ2-7, with D possibly TRBD1 on 6 matching bases. Germline V gene data show CDR1 as KGHSH and CDR2 as LQKENI. V was trimmed by 3 bases and J by 5 bases, leaving 14 bases between them. This CDR3 contains 14 residues. The CDR3 protein is CASSPQGPGDEQYF. The CDR3, as DNA: TGTGCCAGCTCACCGCAGGGGCCGGGCGACGAGCAGTACTTC.

The V call is TRBV6-5, the J call TRBJ2-7; 9 bases align to TRBD2. With 5 bases clipped from V and 3 bases from J, the junction kept 2 bases outside the gene matches. CDR1 is MNHEY, CDR2 SVGAGI, per germline. This CDR3 has 13 residues. The CDR3 spells CASSRTSVYEQYF. In DNA form, the CDR3 reads TGTGCCAGCAGTCGGACTAGCGTCTACGAGCAGTACTTC.

The chain links TRBV6-1 to TRBJ1-2; D unresolved. The V end lost 1 base, the J end lost 4 bases, and 13 bases lay between the germline ends. Per germline, CDR1 MNHNS and CDR2 SASEGT. The CDR3 contains 15 residues. This CDR3 reads CASSEDSGGIYGYTF. For the CDR3, the DNA is TGTGCCAGCAGTGAAGACTCAGGCGGGATCTATGGCTACACCTTC.

The chain employs TRBV19 and TRBJ2-1; TRBD2 is a possible D gene (6 bases). There are 14 residues in the CDR3. Trimming removed 1 base from V and 7 bases from J, with 11 bases in between. Germline values: CDR1 LNHDA, CDR2 SQIVND (reference sequence). CDR3 in DNA: TGTGCCAGTAGTATAGCGGGGGTGGGAAATGAGCAGTTCTTC. Protein product: CASSIAGVGNEQFF. Looking up the rest from reference TRBV19 and TRBJ2-1 gives the full variable domain: DGGITQSPKYLFRKEGQNVTLSCEQNLNHDAMYWYRQDPGQGLRLIYYSQIVNDFQKGDIAEGYSVSREKKESFPLTVTSAQKNPTAFYLCASSIAGVGNEQFFGPGTRLTVL.

To note about this clone: Different DNA sequences within this sample yield the same CDR3. The chain is built from TRBV6-5 and TRBJ2-2; D unresolved. This CDR3 has 16 residues. The ends were cut back, 0 bases at V and 1 base at J, with 9 bases in the middle. The V gene's germline CDR1 is MNHEY and CDR2 SVGAGI. CDR3 in DNA: TGTGCCAGCAGTTACTCGATGGGTCAGAACACCGGGGAGCTGTTTTTT. Translation: CASSYSMGQNTGELFF.

This clone has more than one count but fewer than ten. This chain connects TRBV4-2 to TRBJ2-3, with D unresolved. V lost 0 bases and J 2 bases, leaving 6 bases between the germline ends. The V gene's germline CDR1 is LGHNA and CDR2 YNFKEQ. The CDR3 totals 14 residues. The CDR3, as DNA: TGTGCCAGCAGCCAAGAACTCTACACAGATACGCAGTATTTT. Protein product: CASSQELYTDTQYF.

V gene TRBV27 combines with J gene TRBJ2-1; D is possibly TRBD1 (6 bases). Germline V gives CDR1 MNHEY, CDR2 SMNVEV (reference sequence). This CDR3 region has 15 residues. V was clipped by 4 bases and J by 4 bases, with 14 bases between them. This CDR3 reads CASSSQDSPYNEQFF. The CDR3 DNA reads TGTGCCAGCAGTTCTCAGGACAGCCCTTACAATGAGCAGTTCTTC.

The chain combines TRBV10-3 with TRBJ1-2; no clear D. CDR3 length: 13 amino acids. Trimming removed 0 bases at V and 8 bases at J, with 10 bases between. Per the germline V gene, CDR1 is ENHRY and CDR2 is SYGVKD. In DNA form, the CDR3 reads TGTGCCATCAGTGAGTCGGAGAGGAAGGGCTACACCTTC. Translating gives CAISESERKGYTF.

The CDR3 nucleotides are TGCAGCGCACACGGGGCGAACACTGAAGCTTTCTTT. Encoded protein: CSAHGANTEAFF. The rearrangement links TRBV29-1 to TRBJ1-1, with D possibly TRBD1 on 5 matching bases. This CDR3 is 12 amino acids long. V lost 7 bases, J lost 1 base, and 10 bases lay in between. Germline lookup yields CDR1 SQVTM and CDR2 ANQGSEA.

This clone was seen more than once but under ten times. The rearrangement links TRBV4-1 to TRBJ1-2; D might be TRBD1 (6 bases). Trimming removed 0 bases at V and 8 bases at J, with 13 bases between. This CDR3 has 14 residues. In germline, CDR1 is MGHRA, CDR2 YSYEKL. In DNA, the CDR3 is TGCGCCAGCAGCCAAGAGGCGGGGGCTCGGGGCTACACCTTC. This codes for CASSQEAGARGYTF.

This rearrangement joins TRBV10-2 to TRBJ1-4, with D possibly TRBD1 on 5 matching bases. V dropped 3 bases and J dropped 5 bases, with 13 bases sitting between them. CDR1 WSHSY and CDR2 SAAADI come from the germline V gene. CDR3 length: 15 amino acids. CDR3 sequence: CASSDQDGGNEKLFF. CDR3 in DNA: TGCGCCAGCAGTGACCAAGACGGGGGGAATGAAAAACTGTTTTTT.

The chain combines TRBV5-4 with TRBJ1-4; D is perhaps TRBD1 (5 bases). The CDR3 totals 16 residues. V was trimmed by 1 base and J by 0 bases, leaving 10 bases between them. The germline V gene encodes CDR1 SGHNT and CDR2 YYREEE (reference sequence). Here the CDR3 reads CASSLSGGATNEKLFF. CDR3 in DNA: TGTGCCAGCAGCTTGTCGGGGGGTGCAACTAATGAAAAACTGTTTTTT.